This T cell receptor beta chain was retrieved from a study of beta chain features in type 1 diabetes. Study-level information: There were about 110,000,000 sorted cells examined across all samples.

Reverse transcribing all isolated RNA meant expressed TCRB transcripts were sequenced. Libraries were prepared by immunoSEQ multiplex PCR; TCRdb keeps only in-frame clonotypes and omits some of them. The sample contains around 250,000 clones, approximately 15% of which appear only once. Broader study findings: The study found fewer insertions and more deletions at VDJ junctions in type 1 diabetes patients. Any HLA-type effect on TCRB rearrangement remained unresolved here. Within each of all four CD4+ subsets, Type 1 diabetes patients had TCRB CDR3s that were moderately but significantly shorter.

Using CD45RO/CCR7/CD25/CD127/CD95/CD27, CD4+ naive, central memory, regulatory and stem cell-like memory cells were sorted. To note about this clone: Its specificity is unknown.

The TCR was taken from a man under 40 with type 1 diabetes. The source material was naive CD4+ T cells from blood.

The CDR3 protein is CAIPRDSGGAGEQFF. The CDR3 nucleotides read TGTGCCATCCCTCGGGATAGCGGGGGGGCAGGTGAGCAGTTCTTC. This rearrangement joins TRBV30 to TRBJ2-1; 11 positions match TRBD2. The CDR3 has 15 amino acids. Germline CDR1 reads GTSNPN; CDR2 reads SVGIG (reference sequence). With 8 bases clipped from V and 9 bases from J, the junction kept 15 bases outside the gene matches.